Sequencing of this TCR beta chain was carried out in a study of low-dose radiotherapy and immunotherapy resistance in tumors. Regarding time point: before trial treatment. For amplifying TCRs, the PCR ran for roughly 20 cycles with Phusion, which was used together with a constant-region primer and the adapter on the V primers. The authors amplified isolated mRNA by in vitro transcription. TCRdb re-analysed the reads in MiXCR, keeping a single row per CDR3 protein. The sample gives tens of thousands of distinct CDR3 sequences, 12% of which show up once; about 6% is in the top ten. Many counts were recorded for this clonotype. This material consisted of PBMCs, taken before treatment. The clonotype was recovered from a female donor with ovarian cancer.

The CDR3 region is CSARDIDPGDNQPQHF. The CDR3 coding sequence is TGCAGTGCTAGAGATATTGACCCGGGAGACAATCAGCCCCAGCATTTT. The chain recombines TRBV20-1 with TRBJ1-5; D uncertain. CDR3 length: 16 residues. Trimming took off 0 bases at V and 3 bases at J, with 15 bases between the two ends. Germline assignment: CDR1 DFQATT and CDR2 SNEGSKA (reference sequence).